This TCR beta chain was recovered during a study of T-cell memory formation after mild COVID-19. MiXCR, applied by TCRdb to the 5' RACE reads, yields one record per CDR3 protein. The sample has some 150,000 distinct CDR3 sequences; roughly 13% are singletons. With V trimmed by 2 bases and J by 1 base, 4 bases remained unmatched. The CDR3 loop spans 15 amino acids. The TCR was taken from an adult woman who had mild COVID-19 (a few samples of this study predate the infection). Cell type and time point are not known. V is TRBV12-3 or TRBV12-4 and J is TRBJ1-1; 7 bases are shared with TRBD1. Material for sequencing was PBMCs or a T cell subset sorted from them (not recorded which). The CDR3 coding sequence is TGTGCCAGCAGTTTACCATCAGGGGGGAACACTGAAGCTTTCTTT. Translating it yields CASSLPSGGNTEAFF.